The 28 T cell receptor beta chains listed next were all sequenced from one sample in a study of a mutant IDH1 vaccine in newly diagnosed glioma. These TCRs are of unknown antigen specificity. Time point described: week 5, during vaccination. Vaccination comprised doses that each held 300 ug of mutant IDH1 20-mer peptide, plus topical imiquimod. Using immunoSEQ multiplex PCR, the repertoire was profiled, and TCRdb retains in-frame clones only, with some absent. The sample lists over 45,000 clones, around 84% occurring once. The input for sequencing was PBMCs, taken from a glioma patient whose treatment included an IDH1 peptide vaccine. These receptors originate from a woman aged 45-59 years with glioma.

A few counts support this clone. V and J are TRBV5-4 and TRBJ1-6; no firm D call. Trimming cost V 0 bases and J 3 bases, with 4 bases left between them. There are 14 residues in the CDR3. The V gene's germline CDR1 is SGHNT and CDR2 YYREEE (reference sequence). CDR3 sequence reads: CASSLDSYNSPLHF. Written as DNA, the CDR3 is TGTGCCAGCAGCTTGGACAGCTATAATTCACCCCTCCACTTT.

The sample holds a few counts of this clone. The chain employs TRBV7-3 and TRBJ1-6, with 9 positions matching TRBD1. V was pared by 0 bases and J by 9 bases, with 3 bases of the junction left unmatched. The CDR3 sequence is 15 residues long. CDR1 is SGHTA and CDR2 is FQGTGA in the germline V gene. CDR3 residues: CASSLTGQGRSPLHF. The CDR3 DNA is TGTGCCAGCAGCTTAACGGGACAGGGTCGTTCACCCCTCCACTTT. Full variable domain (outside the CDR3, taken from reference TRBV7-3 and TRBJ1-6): GAGVSQTPSNKVTEKGKYVELRCDPISGHTALYWYRQSLGQGPEFLIYFQGTGAADDSGLPNDRFFAVRPEGSVSTLKIQRTERGDSAVYLCASSLTGQGRSPLHFGNGTRLTVT.

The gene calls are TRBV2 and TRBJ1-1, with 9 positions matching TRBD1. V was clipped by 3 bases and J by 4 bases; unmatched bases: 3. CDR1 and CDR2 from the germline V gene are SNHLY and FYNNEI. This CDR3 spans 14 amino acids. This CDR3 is CASSETGGTTEAFF. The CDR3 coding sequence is TGTGCCAGCAGTGAGACAGGGGGGACCACTGAAGCTTTCTTT.

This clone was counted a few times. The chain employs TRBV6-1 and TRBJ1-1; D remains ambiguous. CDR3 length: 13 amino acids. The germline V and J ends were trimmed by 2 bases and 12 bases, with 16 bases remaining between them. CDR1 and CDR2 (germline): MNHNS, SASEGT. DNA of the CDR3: TGTGCCAGCAGTGAAATAGTGGAAACAGATCCTTTCTTT. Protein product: CASSEIVETDPFF.

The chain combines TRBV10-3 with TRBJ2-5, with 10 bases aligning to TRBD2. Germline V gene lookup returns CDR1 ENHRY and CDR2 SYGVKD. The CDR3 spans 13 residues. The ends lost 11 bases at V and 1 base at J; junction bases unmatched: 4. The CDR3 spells CAGSGGLQETQYF. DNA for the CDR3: TGTGCCGGTAGCGGGGGGCTCCAAGAGACCCAGTACTTC.

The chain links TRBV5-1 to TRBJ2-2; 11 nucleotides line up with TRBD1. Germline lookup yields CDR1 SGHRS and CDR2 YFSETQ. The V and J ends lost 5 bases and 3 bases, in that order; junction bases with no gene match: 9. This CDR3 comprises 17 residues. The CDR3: CASSSGWGQGDTGELFF. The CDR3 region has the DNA TGCGCCAGCAGTTCCGGTTGGGGACAGGGGGACACCGGGGAGCTGTTTTTT. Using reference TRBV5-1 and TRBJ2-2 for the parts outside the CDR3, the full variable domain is KAGVTQTPRYLIKTRGQQVTLSCSPISGHRSVSWYQQTPGQGLQFLFEYFSETQRNKGNFPGRFSGRQFSNSRSEMNVSTLELGDSALYLCASSSGWGQGDTGELFFGEGSRLTVL.

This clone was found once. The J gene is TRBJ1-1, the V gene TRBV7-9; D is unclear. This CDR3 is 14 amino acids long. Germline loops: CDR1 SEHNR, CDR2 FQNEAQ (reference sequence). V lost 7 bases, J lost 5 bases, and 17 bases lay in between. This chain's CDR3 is CASTVTGVETEAFF. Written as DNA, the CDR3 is TGTGCCAGCACCGTGACTGGGGTCGAAACTGAAGCTTTCTTT.

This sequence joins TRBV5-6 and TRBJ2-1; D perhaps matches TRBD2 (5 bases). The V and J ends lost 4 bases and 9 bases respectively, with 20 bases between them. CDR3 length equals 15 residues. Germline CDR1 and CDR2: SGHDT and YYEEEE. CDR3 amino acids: CASSPFPISRGEQFF. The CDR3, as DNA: TGTGCCAGCAGCCCCTTCCCCATCTCACGGGGTGAGCAGTTCTTC.

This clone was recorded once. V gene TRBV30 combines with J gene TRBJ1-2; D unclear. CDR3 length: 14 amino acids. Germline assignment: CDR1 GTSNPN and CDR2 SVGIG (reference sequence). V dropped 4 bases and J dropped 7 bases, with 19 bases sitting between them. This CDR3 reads CAWMSGRGSFGYTF. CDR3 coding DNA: TGTGCCTGGATGAGCGGCCGTGGCTCCTTTGGCTACACCTTC.

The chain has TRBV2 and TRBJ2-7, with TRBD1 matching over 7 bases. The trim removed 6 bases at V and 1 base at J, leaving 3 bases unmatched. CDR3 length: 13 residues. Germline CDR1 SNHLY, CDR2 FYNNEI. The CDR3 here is CASRRDRSYEQYF. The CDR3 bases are TGTGCCAGCAGACGGGACAGATCCTACGAGCAGTACTTC.

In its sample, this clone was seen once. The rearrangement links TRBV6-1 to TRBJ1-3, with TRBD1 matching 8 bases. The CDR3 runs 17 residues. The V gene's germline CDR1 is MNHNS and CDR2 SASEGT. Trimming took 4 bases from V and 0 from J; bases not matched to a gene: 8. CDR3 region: CASSGLGQDNSGNTIYF. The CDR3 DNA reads TGTGCCAGCAGTGGGCTGGGACAGGACAACTCTGGAAACACCATATATTTT.

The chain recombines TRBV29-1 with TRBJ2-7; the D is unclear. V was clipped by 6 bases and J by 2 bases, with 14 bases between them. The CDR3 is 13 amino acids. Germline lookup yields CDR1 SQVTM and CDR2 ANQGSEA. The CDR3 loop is CSVVTHTPYEQYF. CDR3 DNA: TGCAGCGTGGTGACCCATACCCCCTACGAGCAGTACTTC.

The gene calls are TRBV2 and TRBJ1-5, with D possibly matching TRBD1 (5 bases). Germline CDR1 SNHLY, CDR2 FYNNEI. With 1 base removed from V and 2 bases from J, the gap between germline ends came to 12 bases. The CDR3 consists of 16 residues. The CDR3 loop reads CASSEGPGLGNQPQHF. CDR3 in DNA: TGTGCCAGCAGTGAAGGGCCGGGGCTGGGCAATCAGCCCCAGCATTTT.

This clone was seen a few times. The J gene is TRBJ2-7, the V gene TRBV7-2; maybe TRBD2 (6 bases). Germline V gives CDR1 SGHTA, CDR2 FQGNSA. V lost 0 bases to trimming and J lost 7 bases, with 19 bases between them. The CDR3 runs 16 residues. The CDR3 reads CASSLAGDSFLWEQYF. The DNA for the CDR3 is TGTGCCAGCAGCTTAGCGGGGGACTCATTTCTTTGGGAGCAGTACTTC.

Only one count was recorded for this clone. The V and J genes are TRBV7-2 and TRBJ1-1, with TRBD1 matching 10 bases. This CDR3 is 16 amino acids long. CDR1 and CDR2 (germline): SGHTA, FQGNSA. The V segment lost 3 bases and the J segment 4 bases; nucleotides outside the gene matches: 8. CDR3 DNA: TGTGCCAGCAGCTTTAGGGGGGGGGACAGGGGCACTGAAGCTTTCTTT. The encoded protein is CASSFRGGDRGTEAFF.

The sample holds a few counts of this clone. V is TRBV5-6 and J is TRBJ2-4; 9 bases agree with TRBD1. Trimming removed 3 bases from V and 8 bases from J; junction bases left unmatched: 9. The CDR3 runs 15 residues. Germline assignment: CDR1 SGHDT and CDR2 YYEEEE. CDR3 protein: CASSSSGTGSYIQYF. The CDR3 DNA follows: TGTGCCAGCAGCTCCTCCGGGACAGGGTCGTACATTCAGTACTTC.

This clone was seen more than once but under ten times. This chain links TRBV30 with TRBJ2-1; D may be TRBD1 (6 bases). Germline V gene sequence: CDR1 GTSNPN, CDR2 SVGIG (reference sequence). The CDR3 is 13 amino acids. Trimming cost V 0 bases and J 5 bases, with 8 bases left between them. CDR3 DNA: TGTGCCTGGAGTGTAGGGGGTGACAATGAGCAGTTCTTC. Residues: CAWSVGGDNEQFF.

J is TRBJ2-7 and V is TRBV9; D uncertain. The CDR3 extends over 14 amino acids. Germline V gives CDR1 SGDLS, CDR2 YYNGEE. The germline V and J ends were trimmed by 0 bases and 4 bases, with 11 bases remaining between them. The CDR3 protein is CASSVDYRKYEQYF. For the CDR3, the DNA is TGTGCCAGCAGCGTAGACTACCGCAAGTACGAGCAGTACTTC.

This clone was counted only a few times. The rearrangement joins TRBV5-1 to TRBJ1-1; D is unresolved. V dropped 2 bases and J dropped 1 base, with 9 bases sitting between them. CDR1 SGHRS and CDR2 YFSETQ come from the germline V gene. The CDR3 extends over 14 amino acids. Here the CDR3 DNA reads TGCGCCAGCAGCTTTAACAGTCAGAACACTGAAGCTTTCTTT. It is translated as CASSFNSQNTEAFF.

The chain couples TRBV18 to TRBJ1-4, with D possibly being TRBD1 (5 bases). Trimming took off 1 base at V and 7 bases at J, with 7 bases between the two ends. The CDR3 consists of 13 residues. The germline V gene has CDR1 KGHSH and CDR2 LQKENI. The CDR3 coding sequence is TGTGCCAGCTCACCACAGGGACCTGAAAAACTGTTTTTT. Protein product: CASSPQGPEKLFF.

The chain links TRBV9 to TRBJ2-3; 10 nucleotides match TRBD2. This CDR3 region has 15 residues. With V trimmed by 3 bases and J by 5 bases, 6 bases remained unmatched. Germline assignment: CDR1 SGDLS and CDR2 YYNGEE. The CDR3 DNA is TGTGCCAGCAGCGGAGTAGCGGGGGGTAGAGATACGCAGTATTTT. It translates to CASSGVAGGRDTQYF.

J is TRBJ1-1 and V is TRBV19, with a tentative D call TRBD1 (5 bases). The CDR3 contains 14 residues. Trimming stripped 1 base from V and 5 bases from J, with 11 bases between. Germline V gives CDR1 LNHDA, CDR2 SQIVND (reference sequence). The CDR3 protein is CASSIGSGLTEAFF. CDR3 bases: TGTGCCAGTAGTATAGGCTCAGGGCTAACTGAAGCTTTCTTT.

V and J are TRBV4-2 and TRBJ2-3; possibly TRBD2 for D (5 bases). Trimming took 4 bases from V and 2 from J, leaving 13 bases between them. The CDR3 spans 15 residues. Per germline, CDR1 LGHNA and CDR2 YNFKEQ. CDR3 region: CASSPRGADTDTQYF. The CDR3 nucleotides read TGTGCCAGCAGCCCCCGAGGAGCGGACACAGATACGCAGTATTTT.

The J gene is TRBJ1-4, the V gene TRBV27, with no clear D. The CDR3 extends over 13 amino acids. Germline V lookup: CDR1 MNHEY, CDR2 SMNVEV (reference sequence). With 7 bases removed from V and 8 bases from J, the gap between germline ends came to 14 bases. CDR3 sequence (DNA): TGTGCCAGCAAAGACGATGTTGAGGAAAAACTGTTTTTT. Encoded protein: CASKDDVEEKLFF. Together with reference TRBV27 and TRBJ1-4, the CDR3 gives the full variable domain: EAQVTQNPRYLITVTGKKLTVTCSQNMNHEYMSWYRQDPGLGLRQIYYSMNVEVTDKGDVPEGYKVSRKEKRNFPLILESPSPNQTSLYFCASKDDVEEKLFFGSGTQLSVL.

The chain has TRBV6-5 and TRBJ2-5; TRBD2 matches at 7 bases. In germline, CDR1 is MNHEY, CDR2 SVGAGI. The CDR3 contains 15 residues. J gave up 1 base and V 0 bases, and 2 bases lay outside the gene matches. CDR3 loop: CASSYSPSGQETQYF. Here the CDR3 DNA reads TGTGCCAGCAGTTACTCCCCTAGCGGCCAAGAGACCCAGTACTTC.

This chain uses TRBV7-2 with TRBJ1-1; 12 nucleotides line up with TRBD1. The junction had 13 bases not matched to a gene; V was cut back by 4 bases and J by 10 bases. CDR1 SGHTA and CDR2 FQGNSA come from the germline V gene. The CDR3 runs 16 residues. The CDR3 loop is CASSSAGTGGRVGAFF. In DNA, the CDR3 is TGTGCCAGCAGCTCCGCCGGGACAGGGGGCCGTGTAGGAGCTTTCTTT.

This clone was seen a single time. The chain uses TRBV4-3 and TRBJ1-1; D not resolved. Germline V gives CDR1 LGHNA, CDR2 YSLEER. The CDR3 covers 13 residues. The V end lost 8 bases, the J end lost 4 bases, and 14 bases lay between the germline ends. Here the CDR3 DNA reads TGCGCCAGCGGTTTAGGTCGGCTCACTGAAGCTTTCTTT. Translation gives CASGLGRLTEAFF.

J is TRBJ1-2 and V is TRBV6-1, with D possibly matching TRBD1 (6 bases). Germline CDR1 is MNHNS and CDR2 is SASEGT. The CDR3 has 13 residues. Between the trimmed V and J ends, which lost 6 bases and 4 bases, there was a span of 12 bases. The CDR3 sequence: CASSAGQFYGYTF. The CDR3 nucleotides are TGTGCCAGCAGCGCTGGACAGTTCTATGGCTACACCTTC.